This T cell receptor (beta chain) was identified in a study of T cells in Graves' hyperthyroidism and ophthalmopathy. Turning to the study itself: Peripheral blood collection took place at initial diagnosis, before any treatment.

Any patient presenting with uncontrolled infection, other autoimmune disease, pregnancy or lactation was left out. TCR beta CDR3 region amplification was performed from RNA transcripts. With the HTBI primer set, the TCR CDR3 went through a first round of RT-PCR. TCRdb re-called the multiplex PCR reads through MiXCR, storing one row per CDR3 protein. The sample holds 500,000 to 550,000 distinct CDR3 sequences, around 20% seen once. There are many counts of this clonotype. What it recognizes is unknown. V was pared by 7 bases and J by 5 bases, with 13 bases of the junction left unmatched. This CDR3 has 15 residues. The germline V gene encodes CDR1 MNHNS and CDR2 SASEGT. Findings and caveats of the study: Ophthalmopathy was told apart from stable hyperthyroidism by a 13 V-J model.

V usage is TRBV6-1 and J usage is TRBJ1-2; 7 bases are shared with TRBD1. The material sequenced was blood. The TCR comes from a man aged 18 to 30 with Graves' hyperthyroidism. The CDR3 DNA is TGTGCCAGCACTGGCTACAGGGGTCCTCTTTATGGCTACACCTTC. Its protein is CASTGYRGPLYGYTF.